Shown below are 32 T cell receptor beta chains from a single sample sequenced in a study of a mutant IDH1 vaccine in newly diagnosed glioma. Produced via immunoSEQ multiplex PCR; TCRdb's table is partial and in-frame only. The table lists 70,000 to 95,000 clones, approximately 89% of them singletons. These receptors have no known antigen. As for time point: week 23, last vaccination. Each vaccine dose was 300 ug of mutant IDH1 20-mer peptide, with topical imiquimod. Specimen: PBMCs, collected from a glioma patient whose treatment included an IDH1 peptide vaccine. Receptor source: a woman aged 45-65 years with glioma.

This sequence joins TRBV5-1 and TRBJ2-5, with no clear D. The ends were cut back, 0 bases at V and 5 bases at J, with 8 bases in the middle. The germline CDR1 and CDR2 sequences are SGHRS and YFSETQ. The CDR3 totals 13 residues. The DNA of the CDR3 is TGCGCCAGCAGCTTGGCCGTGGGGGAGACCCAGTACTTC. It encodes CASSLAVGETQYF. Together with reference TRBV5-1 and TRBJ2-5, the CDR3 gives the full variable domain: KAGVTQTPRYLIKTRGQQVTLSCSPISGHRSVSWYQQTPGQGLQFLFEYFSETQRNKGNFPGRFSGRQFSNSRSEMNVSTLELGDSALYLCASSLAVGETQYFGPGTRLLVL.

This chain connects TRBV18 to TRBJ2-7; 12 nucleotides line up with TRBD1. Per the germline V gene, CDR1 is KGHSH and CDR2 is LQKENI. The J segment lost 6 bases and the V segment lost 4 bases, leaving 4 bases of the junction unmatched. The CDR3 is 14 residues long. The CDR3 reads CASSRGQGAGEQYF. The CDR3 region has the DNA TGTGCCAGCTCACGGGGACAGGGGGCGGGCGAGCAGTACTTC. The full variable domain, rest sourced from reference TRBV18 and TRBJ2-7, is NAGVMQNPRHLVRRRGQEARLRCSPMKGHSHVYWYRQLPEEGLKFMVYLQKENIIDESGMPKERFSAEFPKEGPSILRIQQVVRGDSAAYFCASSRGQGAGEQYFGPGTRLTVT.

This clone has a single count. V usage is TRBV6-5 and J usage is TRBJ1-1, with D tentatively TRBD1 (5 bases). Germline V gene lookup returns CDR1 MNHEY and CDR2 SVGAGI. V dropped 0 bases and J dropped 9 bases, with 14 bases sitting between them. This CDR3 has 14 amino acids. The CDR3 sequence is CASSYSDRDDQAFF. As DNA, the CDR3 is TGTGCCAGCAGTTACTCGGACCGGGACGACCAAGCTTTCTTT.

The V gene is TRBV2, the J gene TRBJ1-6; no definite D call. Between the trimmed V and J ends, which lost 5 bases and 9 bases, there was a span of 11 bases. The CDR3 spans 13 residues. CDR1 SNHLY and CDR2 FYNNEI come from the germline V gene. The CDR3 DNA reads TGTGCCAGCAGTCCGGACGAGAGTTCACCCCTCCACTTT. Translated, it gives CASSPDESSPLHF.

The genes are TRBV11-2 and TRBJ1-2; D not resolved. V lost 0 bases and J 3 bases, leaving 11 bases between the germline ends. The CDR3 contains 15 residues. Germline values: CDR1 SGHAT, CDR2 FQNNGV. Here the CDR3 DNA reads TGTGCCAGCAGCTTAGATCTTGGCACTCACTATGGCTACACCTTC. It codes for CASSLDLGTHYGYTF.

This clone was found once. One end of the junction does not line up with germline, which may come from a read error. The chain carries TRBV7-7 and TRBJ2-5, with 9 bases identical to TRBD2. The CDR3 has 16 amino acids. Germline V gene data show CDR1 as SSHAT and CDR2 as FNYEAQ (reference sequence). The CDR3 nucleotides are TGTGCTAGCAGCTTAGGGTTAGCGGGAGCTCGGGAGACCCAGTACTTC. Translated: CASSLGLAGARETQYF.

A single count supports this clone. The V gene is TRBV5-4, the J gene TRBJ2-1, with D hard to call. The CDR3 loop spans 17 amino acids. With 0 bases removed from V and 0 bases from J, the gap between germline ends came to 13 bases. Germline CDR1 SGHNT, CDR2 YYREEE (reference sequence). CDR3 amino acids: CASSLGGAHGSYNEQFF. DNA for the CDR3: TGTGCCAGCAGCTTGGGTGGCGCCCACGGCTCCTACAATGAGCAGTTCTTC.

The V and J genes are TRBV7-2 and TRBJ2-3; D remains ambiguous. V was shortened by 3 bases and J by 2 bases, with 6 bases between the two germline ends. CDR3 length: 13 amino acids. CDR1 is SGHTA, CDR2 FQGNSA, per germline. The CDR3 protein is CASSLRNTDTQYF. The CDR3 DNA follows: TGTGCCAGCAGCTTGCGGAACACAGATACGCAGTATTTT.

This chain uses TRBV7-9 with TRBJ2-7; D not certain. The CDR3 is 12 amino acids. The V end was cut by 5 bases, the J end by 3 bases, with 8 bases between. The germline V gene encodes CDR1 SEHNR and CDR2 FQNEAQ (reference sequence). In DNA form, the CDR3 reads TGTGCCAGCAGCCCTACACTCTACGAGCAGTACTTC. Its translation is CASSPTLYEQYF.

The genes are TRBV28 and TRBJ1-2, with TRBD1 identical over 8 bases. The ends lost 10 bases at V and 4 bases at J; junction bases unmatched: 5. Germline values: CDR1 MDHEN, CDR2 SYDVKM. The CDR3 covers 12 residues. The CDR3 DNA reads TGTGCCACCCAGGGGGCGGGCTATGGCTACACCTTC. Translated: CATQGAGYGYTF.

The CDR3 is CASSDAREAGYTF. CDR3 nucleotides: TGTGCCAGCAGTGACGCCAGGGAGGCAGGCTACACCTTC. This rearrangement joins TRBV2 to TRBJ1-2; TRBD1 is a possible D gene (5 bases). CDR3 length equals 13 residues. Trimming shortened V by 3 bases and J by 8 bases, and 13 bases separated the two germline ends. Per the germline V gene, CDR1 is SNHLY and CDR2 is FYNNEI. Variable domain in full (rest from reference TRBV2 and TRBJ1-2): EPEVTQTPSHQVTQMGQEVILRCVPISNHLYFYWYRQILGQKVEFLVSFYNNEISEKSEIFDDQFSVERPDGSNFTLKIRSTKLEDSAMYFCASSDAREAGYTFGSGTRLTVV.

With respect to this clone: This sample also contains other DNA sequences that code for the same CDR3. The chain has TRBV14 and TRBJ2-4; D gene ambiguous. The CDR3 is 14 residues long. With 1 base removed from V and 1 base from J, the gap between germline ends came to 5 bases. CDR1 is SGHDN, CDR2 FVKESK, per germline. CDR3 residues: CASSQGVAKNIQYF. The CDR3 DNA reads as TGTGCCAGCAGCCAAGGGGTGGCCAAAAACATTCAGTACTTC.

The chain uses TRBV28 and TRBJ2-7, with TRBD2 matching over 9 bases. The germline CDR1 and CDR2 sequences are MDHEN and SYDVKM. Losses at the gene ends were 3 bases for V and 5 bases for J; bases not matched to a gene: 8. There are 15 residues in the CDR3. The CDR3 protein is CASSLWFSGRNEQYF. CDR3 in DNA: TGTGCCAGCAGTTTGTGGTTTAGCGGGAGAAACGAGCAGTACTTC.

The chain employs TRBV7-8 and TRBJ2-7, with D possibly TRBD2 on 6 matching bases. The V end lost 1 base, the J end lost 0 bases, and 10 bases lay between the germline ends. The CDR3 is 15 residues long. The germline V gene encodes CDR1 SGHVS and CDR2 FQNEAQ. The chain's CDR3 is CASSLGAGSSYEQYF. CDR3 in DNA: TGTGCCAGCAGCTTAGGTGCGGGGAGCTCCTACGAGCAGTACTTC.

The chain joins TRBV7-2 to TRBJ2-3; no clear D. Between the trimmed V and J ends, which lost 5 bases and 2 bases, there was a span of 5 bases. The germline V gene has CDR1 SGHTA and CDR2 FQGNSA. This CDR3 is built from 12 residues. The CDR3 DNA follows: TGTGCCAGCAGCATCTACACAGATACGCAGTATTTT. This encodes CASSIYTDTQYF.

V and J are TRBV29-1 and TRBJ2-1, with D unclear. V shed 4 bases and J shed 0 bases, with 13 bases lying between them. This CDR3 is 15 amino acids long. Germline V gene sequence: CDR1 SQVTM, CDR2 ANQGSEA. CDR3 residues: CSVVVSLSSYNEQFF. CDR3 coding DNA: TGCAGCGTTGTAGTAAGTCTGAGCTCCTACAATGAGCAGTTCTTC.

The rearrangement uses TRBV27 and TRBJ2-7, with 7 bases identical to TRBD2. Trimming cost V 6 bases and J 0 bases; bases outside gene matches: 8. This CDR3 is 15 amino acids long. Germline CDR1 reads MNHEY; CDR2 reads SMNVEV (reference sequence). CDR3 region: CASRIAGSSSYEQYF. CDR3 coding DNA: TGTGCCAGCAGGATAGCGGGCTCGAGCTCCTACGAGCAGTACTTC.

This clone showed up just once. The genes are TRBV12-5 and TRBJ2-1; 10 positions agree with TRBD2. The length of the CDR3 is 15 residues. Looked up from germline, CDR1 is LGHNT and CDR2 is FRNRAP. The J segment lost 9 bases and the V segment lost 5 bases, leaving 10 bases of the junction unmatched. CDR3 protein: CASGPGLAEGGEQFF. In DNA form, the CDR3 reads TGTGCTAGTGGTCCCGGACTAGCGGAGGGGGGTGAGCAGTTCTTC.

This clone turned up a few times. This chain links TRBV27 with TRBJ1-5; D is uncertain. Trimming cost V 3 bases and J 4 bases, with 7 bases left between them. Germline-derived CDR1 and CDR2 are MNHEY and SMNVEV (reference sequence). This CDR3 has 13 residues. The CDR3 spells CASSFGPNQPQHF. The CDR3 coding sequence is TGTGCCAGCAGTTTCGGGCCGAATCAGCCCCAGCATTTT.

The V and J genes are TRBV7-9 and TRBJ1-4, with D possibly being TRBD1 (6 bases). The V end lost 5 bases, the J end lost 4 bases, and 17 bases lay between the germline ends. Per germline, CDR1 SEHNR and CDR2 FQNEAQ (reference sequence). The length of the CDR3 is 16 residues. The CDR3 DNA sequence: TGTGCCAGCAGCCTACCCAGGGGAGGCCGTAATGAAAAACTGTTTTTT. It specifies CASSLPRGGRNEKLFF.

The V call is TRBV12-2, the J call TRBJ1-1. TRBV12-2 is a recognized pseudogene. CDR3 length equals 10 residues. The CDR3 DNA reads as TGTGCAAGTCCTGTACCTGAAGCTTTCTTT. As protein: CASPVPEAFF.

This clone came up a few times. The chain joins TRBV27 to TRBJ1-1; D is unresolved. This CDR3 comprises 17 residues. The germline V gene encodes CDR1 MNHEY and CDR2 SMNVEV (reference sequence). V was cut by 5 bases and J by 2 bases, with 21 bases left in between. DNA of the CDR3: TGTGCCAGCAGTCTTTATACACCGGAACATCGAAACACTGAAGCTTTCTTT. Residues: CASSLYTPEHRNTEAFF.

The chain combines TRBV4-1 with TRBJ2-3, with 8 nucleotides matching TRBD1. This CDR3 is built from 19 residues. Germline V gene sequence: CDR1 MGHRA, CDR2 YSYEKL. V was clipped by 1 base and J by 7 bases; unmatched bases: 19. CDR3 nucleotides: TGCGCCAGCAGCCAAGGGACAGGGCTTTGGACGGGGGTTAACTATACGCAGTATTTT. Its protein product is CASSQGTGLWTGVNYTQYF.

This chain links TRBV18 with TRBJ1-6; the D gene is possibly TRBD1 (5 bases). The CDR3 is 13 residues long. Trimming took 6 bases from V and 7 from J, leaving 10 bases between them. Germline lookup yields CDR1 KGHSH and CDR2 LQKENI. CDR3 in amino acids: CASSLEGNSPLHF. The CDR3 DNA sequence: TGTGCCAGCTCCTTGGAGGGGAATTCACCCCTCCACTTT.

This chain connects TRBV5-1 to TRBJ2-2, with a possible D match to TRBD1 (5 bases). CDR1 is SGHRS and CDR2 is YFSETQ in the germline V gene. The CDR3 extends over 15 amino acids. Trimming took 3 bases from V and 0 from J, leaving 9 bases between them. The CDR3 sequence: CASSSTGTNTGELFF. CDR3 coding DNA: TGCGCCAGCAGCTCAACAGGAACGAACACCGGGGAGCTGTTTTTT.

In the case of this clone: Other DNA sequences within the sample encode an identical CDR3. The chain's CDR3 is CASSIGLAGPYEQYF. Written as DNA, the CDR3 is TGTGCCAGTAGTATCGGCCTAGCGGGTCCCTACGAGCAGTACTTC. V usage is TRBV19 and J usage is TRBJ2-7; 8 nucleotides agree with TRBD2. Germline V CDR1 and CDR2: LNHDA, SQIVND (reference sequence). The CDR3 runs to 15 residues. J lost 2 bases, V lost 3 bases, and 6 bases had no gene match.

V gene TRBV5-1 combines with J gene TRBJ2-2; TRBD2 agrees at 7 bases. Germline V gene lookup returns CDR1 SGHRS and CDR2 YFSETQ. The V and J ends lost 0 bases and 5 bases, in that order; junction bases with no gene match: 10. This CDR3 contains 17 residues. CDR3 bases: TGCGCCAGCAGCTTGGCCCCCGGACTAGAGGTGACCGGGGAGCTGTTTTTT. It specifies CASSLAPGLEVTGELFF.

A remark on this clone: The germline gene is not matched at one end of the junction; a read error may be the cause. V gene TRBV6-6 combines with J gene TRBJ1-3; tentative D call: TRBD1 (5 bases). The V gene's germline CDR1 is MNHNY and CDR2 SVGAGI (reference sequence). This CDR3 comprises 13 residues. The CDR3 is CAISEWTGNTIYF. As DNA, the CDR3 is TGTGCCATCAGTGAGTGGACAGGAAACACCATATATTTT.

This clone was observed a single time. The chain is built from TRBV19 and TRBJ1-1, with D possibly TRBD1 on 6 matching bases. The CDR3 has 14 residues. CDR1 is LNHDA, CDR2 SQIVND, per germline (reference sequence). Trimming stripped 3 bases from V and 5 bases from J, with 13 bases between. The CDR3 DNA follows: TGTGCCAGTAGTATCGGACAGCCTGGGACTGAAGCTTTCTTT. Its protein is CASSIGQPGTEAFF. The whole variable domain, filled in from reference TRBV19 and TRBJ1-1, reads DGGITQSPKYLFRKEGQNVTLSCEQNLNHDAMYWYRQDPGQGLRLIYYSQIVNDFQKGDIAEGYSVSREKKESFPLTVTSAQKNPTAFYLCASSIGQPGTEAFFGQGTRLTVV.

This clone was seen a handful of times. This chain joins TRBV30 and TRBJ1-5; D unclear. The V gene's germline CDR1 is GTSNPN and CDR2 SVGIG (reference sequence). There are 13 residues in the CDR3. Deletions cut 1 base from V and 0 bases from J, with 4 bases between. CDR3 residues: CAWSEDSNQPQHF. As DNA, the CDR3 is TGTGCCTGGAGTGAAGATAGCAATCAGCCCCAGCATTTT.

The chain has TRBV11-2 and TRBJ2-7; D perhaps matches TRBD2 (5 bases). The germline V gene has CDR1 SGHAT and CDR2 FQNNGV. Between the trimmed V and J ends, which lost 5 bases and 5 bases, there was a span of 16 bases. The CDR3 is made up of 14 amino acids. The CDR3 sequence is CASSRMRVLNEQYF. The DNA for the CDR3 is TGTGCCAGCAGCCGTATGAGGGTTCTCAACGAGCAGTACTTC.

This chain joins TRBV28 and TRBJ2-1; tentatively, D is TRBD2 (5 bases). The CDR3 extends over 18 amino acids. V was clipped by 3 bases and J by 3 bases, with 21 bases between them. The germline V gene has CDR1 MDHEN and CDR2 SYDVKM. CDR3 loop: CASSLVRVLLKGYNEQFF. CDR3 nucleotides: TGTGCCAGCAGTTTGGTGAGGGTACTTTTAAAGGGCTACAATGAGCAGTTCTTC.